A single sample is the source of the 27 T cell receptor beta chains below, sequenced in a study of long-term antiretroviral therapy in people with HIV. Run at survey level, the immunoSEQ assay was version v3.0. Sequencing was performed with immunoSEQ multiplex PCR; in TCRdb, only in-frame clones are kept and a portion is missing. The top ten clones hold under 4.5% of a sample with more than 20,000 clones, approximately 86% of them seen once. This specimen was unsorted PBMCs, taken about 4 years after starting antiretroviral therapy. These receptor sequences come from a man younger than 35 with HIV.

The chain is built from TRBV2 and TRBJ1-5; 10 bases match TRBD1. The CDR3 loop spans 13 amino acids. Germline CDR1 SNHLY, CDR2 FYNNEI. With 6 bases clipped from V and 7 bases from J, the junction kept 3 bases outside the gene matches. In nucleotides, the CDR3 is TGTGCCAGCAGAGAGACAGGGGGCCAGCCCCAGCATTTT. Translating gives CASRETGGQPQHF.

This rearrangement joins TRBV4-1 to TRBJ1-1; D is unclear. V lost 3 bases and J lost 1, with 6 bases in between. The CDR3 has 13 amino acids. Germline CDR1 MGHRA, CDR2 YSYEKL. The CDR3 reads CASSHPANTEAFF. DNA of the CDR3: TGCGCCAGCAGCCATCCCGCGAACACTGAAGCTTTCTTT.

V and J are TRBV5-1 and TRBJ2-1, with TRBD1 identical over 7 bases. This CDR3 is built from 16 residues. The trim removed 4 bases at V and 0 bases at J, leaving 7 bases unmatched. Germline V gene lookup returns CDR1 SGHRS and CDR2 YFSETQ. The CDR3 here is CASSKHRGDSYNEQFF. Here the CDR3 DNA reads TGCGCCAGCAGCAAACACAGGGGCGACTCCTACAATGAGCAGTTCTTC.

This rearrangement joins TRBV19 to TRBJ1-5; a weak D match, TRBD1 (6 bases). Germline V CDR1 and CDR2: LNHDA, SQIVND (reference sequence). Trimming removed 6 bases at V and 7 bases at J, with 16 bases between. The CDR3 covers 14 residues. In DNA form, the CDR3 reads TGTGCCAGTAGAGTGGGGGGCGGAGGACAGCCCCAGCATTTT. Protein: CASRVGGGGQPQHF.

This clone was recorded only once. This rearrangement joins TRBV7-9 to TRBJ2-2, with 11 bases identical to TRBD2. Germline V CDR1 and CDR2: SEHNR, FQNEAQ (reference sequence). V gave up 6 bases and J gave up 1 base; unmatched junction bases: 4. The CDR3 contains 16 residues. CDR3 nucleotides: TGTGCCAGCAGACCAACTAGCGGGGGGAACACCGGGGAGCTGTTTTTT. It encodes CASRPTSGGNTGELFF.

For the CDR3, the DNA is TGTGCCAGCTCCCGCCCCGAGAGGACTGAAGCTTTCTTT. It yields the protein CASSRPERTEAFF. The genes are TRBV6-1 and TRBJ1-1; unclear D gene. In germline, CDR1 is MNHNS, CDR2 SASEGT. This CDR3 spans 13 amino acids. Trimming removed 8 bases at V and 5 bases at J, with 15 bases between.

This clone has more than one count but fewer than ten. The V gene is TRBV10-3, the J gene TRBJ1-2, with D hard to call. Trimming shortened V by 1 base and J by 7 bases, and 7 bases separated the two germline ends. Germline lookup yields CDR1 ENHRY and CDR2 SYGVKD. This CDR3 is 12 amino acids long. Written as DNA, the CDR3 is TGTGCCATCAGTGAGTTTGAGTTTGGCTACACCTTC. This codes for CAISEFEFGYTF.

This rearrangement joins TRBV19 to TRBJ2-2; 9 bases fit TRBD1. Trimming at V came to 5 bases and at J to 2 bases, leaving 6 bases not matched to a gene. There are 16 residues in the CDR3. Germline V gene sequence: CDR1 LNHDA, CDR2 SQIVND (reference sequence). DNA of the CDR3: TGTGCCAGTAGTCAGCCGGGACAGGGTAACACCGGGGAGCTGTTTTTT. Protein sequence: CASSQPGQGNTGELFF.

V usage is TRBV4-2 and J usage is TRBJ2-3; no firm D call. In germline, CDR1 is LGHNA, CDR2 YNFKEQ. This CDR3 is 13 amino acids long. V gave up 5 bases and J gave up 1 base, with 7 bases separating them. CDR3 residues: CASSSPRTDTQYF. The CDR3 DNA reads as TGTGCCAGCAGCTCCCCCCGCACAGATACGCAGTATTTT.

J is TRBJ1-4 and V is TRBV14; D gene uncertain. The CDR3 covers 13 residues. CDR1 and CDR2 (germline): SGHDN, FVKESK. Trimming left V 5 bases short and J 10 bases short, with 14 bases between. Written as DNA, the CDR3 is TGTGCCAGCAGCTTGTTAGTGGAGGGAAAACTGTTTTTT. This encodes CASSLLVEGKLFF.

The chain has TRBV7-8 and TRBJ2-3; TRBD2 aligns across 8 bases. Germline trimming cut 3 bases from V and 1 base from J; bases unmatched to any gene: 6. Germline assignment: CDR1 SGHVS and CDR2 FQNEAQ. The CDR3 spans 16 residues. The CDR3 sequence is CASSLLSGGRTDTQYF. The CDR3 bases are TGTGCCAGCAGCTTGTTAAGCGGGGGCCGCACAGATACGCAGTATTTT.

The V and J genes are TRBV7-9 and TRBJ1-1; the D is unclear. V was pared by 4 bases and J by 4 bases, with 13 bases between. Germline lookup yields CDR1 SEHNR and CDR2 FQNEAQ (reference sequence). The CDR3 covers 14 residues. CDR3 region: CASSSLGKGTEAFF. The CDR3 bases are TGTGCCAGCAGCTCCCTGGGGAAGGGCACTGAAGCTTTCTTT.

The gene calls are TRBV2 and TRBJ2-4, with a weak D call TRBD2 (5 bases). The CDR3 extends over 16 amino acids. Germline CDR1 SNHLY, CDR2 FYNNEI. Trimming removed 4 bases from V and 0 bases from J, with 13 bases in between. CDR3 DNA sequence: TGTGCCAGCAGTGTCATCCAAGGACTAGCCAAAAACATTCAGTACTTC. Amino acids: CASSVIQGLAKNIQYF.

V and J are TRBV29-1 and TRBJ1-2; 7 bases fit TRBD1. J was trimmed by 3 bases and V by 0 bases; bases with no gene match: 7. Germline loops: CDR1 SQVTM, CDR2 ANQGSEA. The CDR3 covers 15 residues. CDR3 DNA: TGCAGCGTTGAAGAAGGGTGGGGGACAGACTATGGCTACACCTTC. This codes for CSVEEGWGTDYGYTF.

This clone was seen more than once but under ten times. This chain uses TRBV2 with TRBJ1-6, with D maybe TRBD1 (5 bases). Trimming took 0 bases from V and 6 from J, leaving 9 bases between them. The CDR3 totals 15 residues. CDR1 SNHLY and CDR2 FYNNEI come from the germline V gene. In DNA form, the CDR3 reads TGTGCCAGCAGTGAAGCGCTTAGGGGTAATTCACCCCTCCACTTT. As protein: CASSEALRGNSPLHF.

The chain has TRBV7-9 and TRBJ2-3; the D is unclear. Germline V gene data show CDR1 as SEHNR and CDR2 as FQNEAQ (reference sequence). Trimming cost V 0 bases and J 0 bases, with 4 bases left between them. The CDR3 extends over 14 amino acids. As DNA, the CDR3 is TGTGCCAGCAGCTTAGCGCCTAGCACAGATACGCAGTATTTT. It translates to CASSLAPSTDTQYF.

The CDR3 loop reads CASSLGRTGNTGELFF. The CDR3, as DNA: TGTGCCAGCAGCTTAGGACGGACAGGGAACACCGGGGAGCTGTTTTTT. The chain recombines TRBV11-3 with TRBJ2-2; 7 bases agree with TRBD1. The V gene end was trimmed by 1 base and the J gene end by 1 base; junction bases not matched to a gene: 3. Germline CDR1 SGHNT, CDR2 YENEEA. The CDR3 extends over 16 amino acids. Supplemented by reference TRBV11-3 and TRBJ2-2, the full variable domain reads EAGVVQSPRYKIIEKKQPVAFWCNPISGHNTLYWYLQNLGQGPELLIRYENEEAVDDSQLPKDRFSAERLKGVDSTLKIQPAELGDSAVYLCASSLGRTGNTGELFFGEGSRLTVL.

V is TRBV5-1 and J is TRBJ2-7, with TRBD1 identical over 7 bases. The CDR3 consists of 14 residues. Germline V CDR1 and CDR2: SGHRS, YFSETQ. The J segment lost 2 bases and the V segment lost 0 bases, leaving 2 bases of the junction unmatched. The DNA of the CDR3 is TGCGCCAGCAGCTTGGAGGACAGGCCCTACGAGCAGTACTTC. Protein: CASSLEDRPYEQYF.

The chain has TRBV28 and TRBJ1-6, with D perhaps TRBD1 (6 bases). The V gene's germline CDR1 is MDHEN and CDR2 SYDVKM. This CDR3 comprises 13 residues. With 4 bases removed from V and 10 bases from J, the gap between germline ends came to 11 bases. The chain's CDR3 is CASSSRGTSPLHF. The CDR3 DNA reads TGTGCCAGCAGTTCCAGGGGAACCTCACCCCTCCACTTT.

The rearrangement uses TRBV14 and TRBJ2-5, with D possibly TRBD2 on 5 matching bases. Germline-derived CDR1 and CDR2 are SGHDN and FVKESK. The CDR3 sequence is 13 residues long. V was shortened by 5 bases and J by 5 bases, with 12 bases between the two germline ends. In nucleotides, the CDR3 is TGTGCCAGCAGCGAACTAGTTCTTGAGACCCAGTACTTC. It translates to CASSELVLETQYF.

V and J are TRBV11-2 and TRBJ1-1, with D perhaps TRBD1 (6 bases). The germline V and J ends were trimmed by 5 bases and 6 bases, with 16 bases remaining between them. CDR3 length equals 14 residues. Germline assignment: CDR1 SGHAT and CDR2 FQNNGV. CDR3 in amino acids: CASSSTGSHAEAFF. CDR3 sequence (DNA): TGTGCCAGCAGCAGCACAGGGTCACACGCTGAAGCTTTCTTT. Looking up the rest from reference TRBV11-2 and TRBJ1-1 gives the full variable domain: EAGVAQSPRYKIIEKRQSVAFWCNPISGHATLYWYQQILGQGPKLLIQFQNNGVVDDSQLPKDRFSAERLKGVDSTLKIQPAKLEDSAVYLCASSSTGSHAEAFFGQGTRLTVV.

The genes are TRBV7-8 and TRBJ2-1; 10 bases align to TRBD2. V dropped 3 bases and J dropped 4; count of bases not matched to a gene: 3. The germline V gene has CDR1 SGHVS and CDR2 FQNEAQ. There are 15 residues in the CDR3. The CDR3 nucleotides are TGTGCCAGCAGCTTTATAGCGGGGGGTTACAATGAGCAGTTCTTC. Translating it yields CASSFIAGGYNEQFF.

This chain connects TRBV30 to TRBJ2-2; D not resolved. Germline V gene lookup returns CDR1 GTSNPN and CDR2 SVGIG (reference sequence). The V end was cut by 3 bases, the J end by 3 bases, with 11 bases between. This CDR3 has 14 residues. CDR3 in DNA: TGTGCCTGGAGCAGGTCACTTGACACCGGGGAGCTGTTTTTT. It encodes CAWSRSLDTGELFF.

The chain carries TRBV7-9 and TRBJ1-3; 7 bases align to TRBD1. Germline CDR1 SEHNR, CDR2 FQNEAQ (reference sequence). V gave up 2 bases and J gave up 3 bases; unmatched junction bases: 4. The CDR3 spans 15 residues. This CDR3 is CASSLSGGDGNTIYF. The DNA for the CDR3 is TGTGCCAGCAGCTTATCAGGGGGAGATGGAAACACCATATATTTT.

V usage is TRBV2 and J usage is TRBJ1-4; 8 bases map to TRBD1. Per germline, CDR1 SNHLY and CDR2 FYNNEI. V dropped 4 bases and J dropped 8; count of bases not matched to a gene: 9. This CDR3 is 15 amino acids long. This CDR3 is CASSAQTGEHEKLFF. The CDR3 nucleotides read TGTGCCAGCAGTGCCCAGACAGGGGAACACGAAAAACTGTTTTTT.

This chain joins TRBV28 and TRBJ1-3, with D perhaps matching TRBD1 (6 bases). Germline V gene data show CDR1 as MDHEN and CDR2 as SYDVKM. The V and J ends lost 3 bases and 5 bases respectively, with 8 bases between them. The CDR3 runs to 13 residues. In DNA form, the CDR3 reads TGTGCCAGCAGTTTCCAGGGGCGAAACACCATATATTTT. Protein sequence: CASSFQGRNTIYF.

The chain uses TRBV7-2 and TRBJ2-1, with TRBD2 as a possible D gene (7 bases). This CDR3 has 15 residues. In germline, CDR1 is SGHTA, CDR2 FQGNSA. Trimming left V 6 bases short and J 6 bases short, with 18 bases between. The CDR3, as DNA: TGTGCCAGCAGTGAACGTCGGGGGGCCAGCAATGAGCAGTTCTTC. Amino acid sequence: CASSERRGASNEQFF.